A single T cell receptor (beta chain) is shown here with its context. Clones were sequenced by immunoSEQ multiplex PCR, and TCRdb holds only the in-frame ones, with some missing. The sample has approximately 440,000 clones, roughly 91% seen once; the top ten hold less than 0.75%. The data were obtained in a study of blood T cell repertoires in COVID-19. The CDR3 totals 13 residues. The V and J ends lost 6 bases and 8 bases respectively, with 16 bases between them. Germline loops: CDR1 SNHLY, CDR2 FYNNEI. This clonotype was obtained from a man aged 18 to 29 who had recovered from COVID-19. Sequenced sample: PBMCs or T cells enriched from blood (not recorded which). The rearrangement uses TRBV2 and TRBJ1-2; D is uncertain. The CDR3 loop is CASRSNSREGYTF. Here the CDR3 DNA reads TGTGCCAGCAGGTCTAACAGTCGGGAGGGCTACACCTTC.